This T cell receptor (beta chain) is from a study of early T cells in non-severe SARS-CoV-2 infection. Background on the study: Investigators sequenced bulk RNA drawn from unsorted whole blood, and chains remained unpaired.

This clonotype was picked up many times. Its antigen is unknown. Individually, cDNA molecules had unique molecular identifiers attached to them. A single record per CDR3 protein comes from TCRdb applying MiXCR to the 5' RACE reads. The sample consists of tens of thousands of distinct CDR3 sequences, roughly 6% of them appearing once. Trimming shortened V by 6 bases and J by 6 bases, and 13 bases separated the two germline ends. The CDR3 totals 13 residues. Germline V gives CDR1 SGHRS, CDR2 YFSETQ. Study results and caveats: Anti-spike CD8 responses were favored by VDJdb matching, which missed private and CD4 specificities.

The TCR originated in an adult who was a healthcare worker with PCR-confirmed SARS-CoV-2 infection or an uninfected control (not recorded which). Sequences were obtained from whole blood. V is TRBV5-1 and J is TRBJ2-1; D is perhaps TRBD2 (6 bases). The CDR3 spells CASNRLVPNEQFF. The CDR3 coding sequence is TGCGCCAGCAACCGACTAGTCCCCAATGAGCAGTTCTTC.